This T cell receptor beta chain came from a study of T-cell memory formation after mild COVID-19. Whole-study findings and limits: Among CD4+ contracting clones, most were CM and EM, and CD8+ ones EMRA. Day 15 to 85 contractors were CD4/CD8 balanced; later expanders leaned CD4+.

Germline V CDR1 and CDR2: GTSNPN, SVGIG (reference sequence). V shed 4 bases and J shed 0 bases, with 7 bases lying between them. The CDR3 spans 14 residues. Worth noting for this clonotype: No antigen is known for it.

Libraries for TCRalpha and TCRbeta carried sample barcodes and unique molecular identifiers via 5'RACE. TCRdb reprocessed the 5' RACE reads via MiXCR and lists one record per CDR3 protein. This repertoire shows fewer than 700,000 distinct CDR3 sequences, 20% to 25% found once; its top ten account for about 8.2%. The source of this sequence is an adult woman who had mild COVID-19 (a few samples of this study predate the infection). Cell type and time point are not known. The sequencing input was PBMCs or a T cell subset sorted from them (not recorded which). The rearrangement uses TRBV30 and TRBJ1-6; D gene ambiguous. The CDR3 sequence is CAWTESSYNSPLHF. DNA for the CDR3: TGTGCCTGGACGGAGAGCTCCTATAATTCACCCCTCCACTTT.